These 9 T cell receptor beta chains came from one sample sequenced in a study of T cell responses to AZD1222 COVID-19 vaccine. Profiled with immunoSEQ multiplex PCR; TCRdb holds only in-frame clones, not every one. The table includes about 140,000 clones, about nine tenths detected once. The specimen was peripheral blood, collected on day 0 of AZD1222 vaccination. The receptors shown here come from an adult in good health.

This chain connects TRBV9 to TRBJ1-2; a possible D gene is TRBD1 (5 bases). CDR3 size: 16 residues. Germline assignment: CDR1 SGDLS and CDR2 YYNGEE. With 4 bases removed from V and 8 bases from J, the gap between germline ends came to 24 bases. DNA of the CDR3: TGTGCCAGCAGCCCGAGTTCTAGGACGGGGACGGGGGGCTACACCTTC. It encodes CASSPSSRTGTGGYTF.

The chain uses TRBV3-1 (or the pseudogene TRBV3-2) and TRBJ2-1; 8 nucleotides agree with TRBD2. The CDR3 spans 17 residues. Looked up from germline, CDR1 is LGHDT and CDR2 is YNNKEL (reference sequence). With V trimmed by 4 bases and J by 3 bases, 11 bases remained unmatched. The DNA of the CDR3 is TGTGCCAGCAGCCCAGAACCCCCTAGCGGGTACTACAATGAGCAGTTCTTC. Its protein product is CASSPEPPSGYYNEQFF.

The J gene is TRBJ1-5, the V gene TRBV4-2, with D uncertain. This CDR3 has 16 residues. V was cut by 0 bases and J by 5 bases, with 14 bases left in between. Germline loops: CDR1 LGHNA, CDR2 YNFKEQ. The CDR3 spells CASSQDPGSTYQPQHF. The CDR3 DNA reads TGTGCCAGCAGCCAAGATCCCGGCTCAACATATCAGCCCCAGCATTTT.

The chain recombines TRBV6-4 with TRBJ1-2; D remains unclear. CDR1 and CDR2 from the germline V gene are MRHNA and SNTAGT. The CDR3 loop spans 14 amino acids. V was shortened by 6 bases and J by 1 base, with 12 bases between the two germline ends. CDR3 in amino acids: CASRPSGVNYGYTF. DNA of the CDR3: TGTGCCAGCAGACCCTCCGGGGTTAACTATGGCTACACCTTC.

This sequence joins TRBV19 and TRBJ2-5; D is undetermined. CDR1 and CDR2 (germline): LNHDA, SQIVND (reference sequence). V lost 7 bases and J 0 bases, leaving 15 bases between the germline ends. The CDR3 extends over 15 amino acids. CDR3 amino acids: CASTPDGRYQETQYF. CDR3 bases: TGTGCCAGTACACCGGACGGCAGGTACCAAGAGACCCAGTACTTC.

The gene calls are TRBV5-8 and TRBJ1-4; D perhaps matches TRBD1 (5 bases). Germline CDR1 SGHTS, CDR2 YDEGEE. The V gene lost 0 bases and the J gene lost 2 bases, with 14 bases spanning the gap. The CDR3 loop spans 17 amino acids. CDR3 sequence: CASSLGAGLATNEKLFF. The CDR3 DNA reads as TGTGCCAGCAGCTTGGGGGCAGGGTTGGCGACTAATGAAAAACTGTTTTTT.

V gene TRBV11-2 combines with J gene TRBJ2-3; TRBD2 matches 11 bases. Germline V gene lookup returns CDR1 SGHAT and CDR2 FQNNGV. The V gene end was trimmed by 0 bases and the J gene end by 4 bases; junction bases not matched to a gene: 9. The CDR3 totals 18 residues. The DNA of the CDR3 is TGTGCCAGCAGCTTAGATCGCGTGCTAGCGGGGGGTGCAGATACGCAGTATTTT. This gives the protein CASSLDRVLAGGADTQYF.

The rearrangement links TRBV7-7 to TRBJ2-3; 8 positions agree with TRBD2. The CDR3 consists of 15 residues. CDR1 and CDR2 (germline): SSHAT, FNYEAQ (reference sequence). J gave up 6 bases and V 5 bases, and 10 bases lay outside the gene matches. The CDR3 is CASSLGTGGPDTQYF. DNA of the CDR3: TGTGCCAGCAGCCTAGGAACGGGGGGGCCCGATACGCAGTATTTT.

The chain has TRBV7-2 and TRBJ1-6; 9 nucleotides align to TRBD1. The CDR3 totals 15 residues. Germline V gene lookup returns CDR1 SGHTA and CDR2 FQGNSA. Trimming removed 5 bases from V and 11 bases from J; junction bases left unmatched: 10. The CDR3 DNA is TGTGCCAGCAGCCCCCCGAGGACAGGGGTTCCACCCCTCCACTTT. This sequence encodes CASSPPRTGVPPLHF.